This TCR beta chain was sequenced in a study of PD-1 blockade in mismatch repair-deficient tumors (dated by TCRdb to 2015 to 2018). Looking at the study overall: Between September 2013 and September 2016, the trial enrolled fewer than 95 consecutive patients with 12 mismatch repair-deficient cancer types, every one of whom had been previously treated and was progressing. Deep sequencing of TCR CDR3 regions was used to track tumor-associated T cell clones in peripheral blood of patients responding to PD-1 blockade. The paper's findings and limits, for the study overall: After pembrolizumab, tumor-resident clones, which were often undetectable in blood before treatment, expanded rapidly and then contracted, generally ahead of radiologic responses.

For each enrolled patient, mismatch repair deficiency was established using either polymerase chain reaction or immunohistochemistry. TCR sequencing was carried out for three patients who responded to pembrolizumab therapy. Pembrolizumab PD-1 blockade was prospectively tested in advanced mismatch repair-deficient cancers, regardless of tissue of origin, in the phase II trial. Serial peripheral blood T cell samples were collected before and at multiple times after starting PD-1 blockade. Blood sampling time points were reported as weeks after the first dose of pembrolizumab. Between the V and J ends, shortened by 4 bases and 2 bases respectively, the junction contains 12 bases. According to the germline V gene, CDR1 reads LGHNA and CDR2 reads YSLEER. The CDR3, from cysteine to phenylalanine, totals 15 residues. The read is trimmed to its CDR3 DNA, 45 bases read in frame from base 1. Receptor libraries were prepared by the immunoSEQ multiplex PCR assay. In its TCRdb copy, this immuneACCESS table keeps in-frame sequences only and misses some clones. Where compared with another copy, unresolved V genes explain less than half of these, and the others have no known cause. Across this sample there are 70,000 to 95,000 clones, with 70% to 90% seen only once. In total, the top ten clones hold less than 6% of the sample.

In regard to this clone: There is no known antigen for this receptor. Per-base quality was not reported, and no clone a single base away is much larger than it.

This chain joins TRBV4-3 to TRBJ1-5, with TRBD1 perhaps the D gene, on 5 matching bases. Material: peripheral blood, obtained 44 weeks after starting pembrolizumab. This TCR was sampled from an adult with mismatch repair-deficient cancer. CDR3 reads: CASSPDLGGNQPQHF. The nucleotides read TGCGCCAGCAGCCCCGACCTGGGGGGCAATCAGCCCCAGCATTTT.